Sequencing of this T cell receptor beta chain was carried out in a study of beta chain features in type 1 diabetes. Regarding the study as a whole: VDJ junctions from type 1 diabetes patients carried fewer insertions and larger deletions. Shorter TCRB CDR3s, moderately but significantly so, marked every one of the four CD4+ subsets in Type 1 diabetes patients.

V lost 3 bases and J 1 base, leaving 12 bases between the germline ends. The CDR3 covers 15 residues. CDR1 MNHEY and CDR2 SMNVEV come from the germline V gene (reference sequence). Remarks on this clone: The antigen is unknown.

Expressed TCRB transcripts were sequenced after all isolated RNA was converted to cDNA. Data came from immunoSEQ multiplex PCR; TCRdb stores just in-frame clones and leaves some out. The table records 900,000 or so clones, 17% of them present only once. The chain has TRBV27 and TRBJ1-1, with D perhaps matching TRBD1 (6 bases). Sequencing was done on a sample of naive CD4+ T cells from blood. This receptor was identified in a woman between 18 and 29 years old in good health. CDR3 amino acids: CASSFLNRENTEAFF. The CDR3 DNA reads TGTGCCAGCAGTTTTCTCAACAGGGAGAACACTGAAGCTTTCTTT.